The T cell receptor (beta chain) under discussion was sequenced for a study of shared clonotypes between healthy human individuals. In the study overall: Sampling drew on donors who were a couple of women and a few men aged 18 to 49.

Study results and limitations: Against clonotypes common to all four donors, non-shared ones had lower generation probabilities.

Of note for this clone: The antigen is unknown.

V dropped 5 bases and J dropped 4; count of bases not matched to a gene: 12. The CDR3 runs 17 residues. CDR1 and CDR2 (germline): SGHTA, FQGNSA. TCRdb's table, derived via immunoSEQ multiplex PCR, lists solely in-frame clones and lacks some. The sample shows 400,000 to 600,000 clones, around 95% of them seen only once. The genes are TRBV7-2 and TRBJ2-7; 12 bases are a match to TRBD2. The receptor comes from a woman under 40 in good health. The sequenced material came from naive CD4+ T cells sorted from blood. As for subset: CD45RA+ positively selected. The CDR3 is CASSPRGGLAGSYEQYF. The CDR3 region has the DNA TGTGCCAGCAGCCCTAGGGGTGGACTAGCGGGATCGTACGAGCAGTACTTC.